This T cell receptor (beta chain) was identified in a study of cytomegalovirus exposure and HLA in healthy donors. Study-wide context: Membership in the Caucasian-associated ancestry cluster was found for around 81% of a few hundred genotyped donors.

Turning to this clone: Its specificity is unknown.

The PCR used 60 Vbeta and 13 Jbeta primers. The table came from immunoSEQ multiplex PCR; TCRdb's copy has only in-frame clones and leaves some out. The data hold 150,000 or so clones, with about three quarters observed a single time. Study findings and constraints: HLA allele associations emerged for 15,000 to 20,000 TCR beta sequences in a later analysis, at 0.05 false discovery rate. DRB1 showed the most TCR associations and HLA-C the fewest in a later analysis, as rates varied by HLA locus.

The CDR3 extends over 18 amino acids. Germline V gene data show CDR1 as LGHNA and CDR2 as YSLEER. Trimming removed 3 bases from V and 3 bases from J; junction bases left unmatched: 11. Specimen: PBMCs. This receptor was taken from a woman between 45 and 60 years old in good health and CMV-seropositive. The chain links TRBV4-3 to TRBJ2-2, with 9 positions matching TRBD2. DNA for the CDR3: TGCGCCAGCAGCCATCGCCTATTAGCGGGGGTTGACACCGGGGAGCTGTTTTTT. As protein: CASSHRLLAGVDTGELFF.